Presented here are 31 T cell receptor beta chains from one specimen sequenced in a study of blood T cell repertoires in COVID-19. The method was immunoSEQ multiplex PCR; TCRdb's version includes in-frame clones alone and lacks a portion of them. In the table there are about 190,000 clones, roughly nine tenths of which are singletons. The sample comprised peripheral blood. The receptors come from a man under 40 with acute or convalescent COVID-19.

This chain uses TRBV9 with TRBJ2-1; 15 bases map to TRBD2. Unmatched junction bases numbered 6, after V lost 0 bases and J lost 5 bases. The CDR3 sequence is 18 residues long. Per germline, CDR1 SGDLS and CDR2 YYNGEE. As DNA, the CDR3 is TGTGCCAGCAGCGTAGACCTCCGGACTAGCGGGGGGGACAATGAGCAGTTCTTC. It encodes CASSVDLRTSGGDNEQFF.

The chain has TRBV2 and TRBJ1-6; D not certain. V lost 5 bases and J lost 8, with 10 bases in between. This CDR3 has 13 amino acids. Per the germline V gene, CDR1 is SNHLY and CDR2 is FYNNEI. CDR3 in DNA: TGTGCCAGCAGTCTGGGCGGGGATTCACCCCTCCACTTT. It is translated as CASSLGGDSPLHF.

The CDR3 is CASSLTGADEQFF. The CDR3 bases are TGTGCCAGCAGCTTAACGGGGGCCGATGAGCAGTTCTTC. The chain links TRBV7-3 to TRBJ2-1; TRBD1 might be the D (6 bases). Germline V gene data show CDR1 as SGHTA and CDR2 as FQGTGA. This CDR3 spans 13 amino acids. V was trimmed by 0 bases and J by 8 bases, leaving 8 bases between them.

The chain employs TRBV19 and TRBJ1-1; maybe TRBD1 (5 bases). V was clipped by 4 bases and J by 1 base, with 13 bases between them. Looked up from germline, CDR1 is LNHDA and CDR2 is SQIVND (reference sequence). The CDR3 is 15 amino acids. CDR3 DNA: TGTGCCAGTAGTAAAGTCTGGACACCGAACACTGAAGCTTTCTTT. Translation gives CASSKVWTPNTEAFF.

The chain couples TRBV4-1 to TRBJ2-1; D may be TRBD1 (5 bases). CDR1 and CDR2 (germline): MGHRA, YSYEKL. V gave up 3 bases and J gave up 9 bases, with 27 bases separating them. The CDR3 has 18 amino acids. In DNA form, the CDR3 reads TGCGCCAGCAGCCAGCATGAGGCGGAGCACCAAGGGGCGGTTGAGCAGTTCTTC. This gives the protein CASSQHEAEHQGAVEQFF.

The CDR3: CASSLQVLGTGDQPQHF. CDR3 nucleotide sequence: TGTGCCAGCAGCTTGCAAGTATTGGGGACAGGTGATCAGCCCCAGCATTTT. The chain couples TRBV5-5 to TRBJ1-5; 8 nucleotides align to TRBD1. The CDR3 covers 17 residues. V lost 1 base to trimming and J lost 5 bases; unmatched junction nucleotides: 11. Germline CDR1 and CDR2: SGHKS and YYEKEE (reference sequence).

This clone was recorded a few times. The chain joins TRBV4-1 to TRBJ2-7; D gene ambiguous. The CDR3 sequence is 18 residues long. Germline CDR1 is MGHRA and CDR2 is YSYEKL. Trimming took 1 base from V and 3 from J, leaving 22 bases between them. CDR3 nucleotides: TGCGCCAGCAGCCAAGGCCGATTCGTTAGAGAAAAAATCTACGAGCAGTACTTC. It codes for CASSQGRFVREKIYEQYF.

V gene TRBV6-5 combines with J gene TRBJ2-7; D unresolved. CDR3 length: 11 amino acids. Germline V CDR1 and CDR2: MNHEY, SVGAGI. The V end lost 10 bases, the J end lost 5 bases, and 12 bases lay between the germline ends. The CDR3 sequence: CATTPQDEQYF. Here the CDR3 DNA reads TGTGCCACAACTCCCCAGGACGAGCAGTACTTC.

This clone was recorded once. The chain employs TRBV5-1 and TRBJ1-3; 10 bases map to TRBD1. The CDR3 covers 16 residues. Germline V gives CDR1 SGHRS, CDR2 YFSETQ. V was clipped by 7 bases and J by 4 bases; unmatched bases: 11. The CDR3 region has the DNA TGCGCCAGCTCTGGGACAGGGGTAGGAGTCGGAAACACCATATATTTT. It yields the protein CASSGTGVGVGNTIYF.

The chain recombines TRBV28 with TRBJ1-3, with 8 bases lining up with TRBD1. With 6 bases clipped from V and 2 bases from J, the junction kept 6 bases outside the gene matches. Germline loops: CDR1 MDHEN, CDR2 SYDVKM. This CDR3 is 15 amino acids long. The CDR3 bases are TGTGCCAGCAGCCCCGCGGACAGGGCTGGAAACACCATATATTTT. As protein: CASSPADRAGNTIYF.

CDR3 bases: TGTGCCAGTGGACAGCCCCCTGACAATGAAAAACTGTTTTTT. Its protein is CASGQPPDNEKLFF. The genes are TRBV19 and TRBJ1-4, with D perhaps TRBD1 (6 bases). Trimming removed 8 bases from V and 5 bases from J, with 15 bases in between. Germline CDR1 LNHDA, CDR2 SQIVND (reference sequence). This CDR3 has 14 amino acids. Together with reference TRBV19 and TRBJ1-4, the CDR3 gives the full variable domain: DGGITQSPKYLFRKEGQNVTLSCEQNLNHDAMYWYRQDPGQGLRLIYYSQIVNDFQKGDIAEGYSVSREKKESFPLTVTSAQKNPTAFYLCASGQPPDNEKLFFGSGTQLSVL.

The V call is TRBV5-6, the J call TRBJ1-1, with 11 bases lining up with TRBD1. The length of the CDR3 is 12 residues. Germline CDR1 reads SGHDT; CDR2 reads YYEEEE. Trimming at V came to 5 bases and at J to 10 bases, leaving 4 bases not matched to a gene. The CDR3 loop reads CASRLGQGGAFF. The CDR3 coding sequence is TGTGCCAGCAGACTGGGACAGGGGGGAGCTTTCTTT.

The genes are TRBV5-1 and TRBJ2-5; perhaps TRBD1 as D (5 bases). The CDR3 extends over 14 amino acids. Germline V lookup: CDR1 SGHRS, CDR2 YFSETQ. Trimming stripped 1 base from V and 2 bases from J, with 9 bases between. In DNA form, the CDR3 reads TGCGCCAGCAGCTTGCTGGGGCAACAAGAGACCCAGTACTTC. Residues: CASSLLGQQETQYF.

The gene calls are TRBV5-8 and TRBJ1-3; D is unresolved. V lost 2 bases and J lost 4, with 7 bases in between. Germline V lookup: CDR1 SGHTS, CDR2 YDEGEE. The CDR3 extends over 13 amino acids. In DNA, the CDR3 is TGTGCCAGCAGCTTAACACAGGGAAACACCATATATTTT. It is translated as CASSLTQGNTIYF.

This clone turned up a few times. V gene TRBV7-9 combines with J gene TRBJ1-1, with a possible D match to TRBD1 (6 bases). This CDR3 has 16 amino acids. V lost 5 bases to trimming and J lost 1 base, with 17 bases between them. Germline V gives CDR1 SEHNR, CDR2 FQNEAQ (reference sequence). For the CDR3, the DNA is TGTGCCAGCAGCCGCACCCTACAGGGCGAGAACACTGAAGCTTTCTTT. Translated, it gives CASSRTLQGENTEAFF. Full variable domain (outside the CDR3, taken from reference TRBV7-9 and TRBJ1-1): DTGVSQNPRHKITKRGQNVTFRCDPISEHNRLYWYRQTLGQGPEFLTYFQNEAQLEKSRLLSDRFSAERPKGSFSTLEIQRTEQGDSAMYLCASSRTLQGENTEAFFGQGTRLTVV.

The chain employs TRBV12-3 or TRBV12-4 and TRBJ1-1; no clear D gene. This CDR3 comprises 13 residues. Trimming pared 1 base from V and 4 bases from J, leaving 7 bases between. The chain's CDR3 is CASSLVSGTEAFF. The DNA of the CDR3 is TGTGCCAGCAGTTTAGTTTCGGGCACTGAAGCTTTCTTT.

This clone was picked up a small number of times. The CDR3: CASSPDRAGGYTF. In DNA, the CDR3 is TGTGCCAGCAGCCCGGACAGGGCGGGAGGCTACACCTTC. The chain links TRBV5-8 to TRBJ1-2, with 8 positions matching TRBD1. V shed 4 bases and J 8 bases; nucleotides not matched to a gene: 7. Germline-derived CDR1 and CDR2 are SGHTS and YDEGEE. This CDR3 is built from 13 residues.

In nucleotides, the CDR3 is TGCGCCAGCAGCCCCGGGGTAGCGGGTTCTGGAGAGCAGTTCTTC. Protein product: CASSPGVAGSGEQFF. The rearrangement uses TRBV5-1 and TRBJ2-1; 7 bases map to TRBD2. There are 15 residues in the CDR3. Germline CDR1 SGHRS, CDR2 YFSETQ. Losses at the gene ends were 4 bases for V and 10 bases for J; bases not matched to a gene: 14.

The genes are TRBV14 and TRBJ1-5; D possibly corresponds to TRBD1 (5 bases). Germline lookup yields CDR1 SGHDN and CDR2 FVKESK. V gave up 0 bases and J gave up 9 bases, with 9 bases separating them. The CDR3 is 13 residues long. The CDR3 here is CASSQEGGGPQHF. As DNA, the CDR3 is TGTGCCAGCAGCCAAGAGGGGGGTGGGCCCCAGCATTTT.

The CDR3 DNA sequence: TGTGCCAGCAGACGACTAGTTTTTCATGAGCAGTTCTTC. Its translation is CASRRLVFHEQFF. The rearrangement joins TRBV27 to TRBJ2-1; D may be TRBD2 (6 bases). The V gene's germline CDR1 is MNHEY and CDR2 SMNVEV (reference sequence). This CDR3 has 13 amino acids. V dropped 6 bases and J dropped 8 bases, with 14 bases sitting between them.

The chain joins TRBV6-1 to TRBJ2-1; the D gene is possibly TRBD2 (5 bases). The CDR3 sequence is 17 residues long. The V gene's germline CDR1 is MNHNS and CDR2 SASEGT. V was pared by 2 bases and J by 4 bases, with 18 bases between. The CDR3 loop is CASSEFPSGDTYNEQFF. DNA of the CDR3: TGTGCCAGCAGTGAATTCCCCAGCGGAGATACTTACAATGAGCAGTTCTTC.

V usage is TRBV5-5 and J usage is TRBJ2-1; 12 nucleotides line up with TRBD2. V gave up 0 bases and J gave up 7 bases; unmatched junction bases: 2. Germline CDR1 SGHKS, CDR2 YYEKEE (reference sequence). CDR3 length equals 15 residues. The CDR3 loop reads CASSLGLAGGNEQFF. DNA for the CDR3: TGTGCCAGCAGCTTGGGTCTAGCGGGAGGGAATGAGCAGTTCTTC.

CDR3 protein: CAWSARTGSNQPQHF. CDR3 nucleotides: TGTGCCTGGAGCGCCCGGACAGGGAGCAATCAGCCCCAGCATTTT. The chain combines TRBV30 with TRBJ1-5; TRBD1 matches at 8 bases. The V and J ends lost 3 bases and 1 base, in that order; junction bases with no gene match: 5. This CDR3 is built from 15 residues. From germline, CDR1 is GTSNPN and CDR2 SVGIG (reference sequence).

The chain employs TRBV6-5 and TRBJ2-3; D possibly corresponds to TRBD2 (7 bases). Germline assignment: CDR1 MNHEY and CDR2 SVGAGI. V lost 5 bases and J lost 6, with 15 bases in between. The CDR3 loop spans 14 amino acids. The CDR3 bases are TGTGCCAGCAGTAATGGGGGGGCCGTTGATACGCAGTATTTT. Encoded protein: CASSNGGAVDTQYF.

V gene TRBV4-2 combines with J gene TRBJ1-3; TRBD1 is a possible D gene (6 bases). V was cut by 5 bases and J by 3 bases, with 14 bases left in between. The CDR3 is 15 residues long. Germline V gene sequence: CDR1 LGHNA, CDR2 YNFKEQ. The CDR3 is CASSSQGSGGNTIYF. CDR3 nucleotides: TGTGCCAGCAGCTCACAGGGTTCAGGTGGAAACACCATATATTTT.

V usage is TRBV19 and J usage is TRBJ2-5; 10 positions agree with TRBD1. V trimming: 5 bases; J trimming: 5 bases; junction bases outside the gene matches: 8. CDR3 length: 15 residues. Germline values: CDR1 LNHDA, CDR2 SQIVND (reference sequence). The CDR3 DNA follows: TGTGCCAGTAGTCAATTGACAGGGGGCAGTGAGACCCAGTACTTC. It encodes CASSQLTGGSETQYF.

This clone occurred once. The V call is TRBV5-4, the J call TRBJ2-7; tentative D call: TRBD2 (5 bases). This CDR3 is 14 amino acids long. V dropped 4 bases and J dropped 3 bases, with 14 bases sitting between them. The germline V gene encodes CDR1 SGHNT and CDR2 YYREEE (reference sequence). This CDR3 reads CASSRRGWDYEQYF. The DNA of the CDR3 is TGTGCCAGCAGCCGCCGGGGATGGGACTACGAGCAGTACTTC.

The rearrangement joins TRBV18 to TRBJ2-2; no clear D. Germline V CDR1 and CDR2: KGHSH, LQKENI. CDR3 length: 15 residues. Trimming removed 4 bases from V and 0 bases from J, with 9 bases in between. CDR3 sequence: CASSLTRTNTGELFF. CDR3 nucleotides: TGTGCCAGCTCACTAACACGTACGAACACCGGGGAGCTGTTTTTT.

This rearrangement joins TRBV5-4 to TRBJ1-5; tentative D call: TRBD1 (6 bases). Germline CDR1 is SGHNT and CDR2 is YYREEE (reference sequence). This CDR3 region has 13 residues. V lost 4 bases and J lost 9, with 14 bases in between. The CDR3 DNA follows: TGTGCCAGCAGCGTACAGGGTGTGAGGCCCCAGCATTTT. It is translated as CASSVQGVRPQHF.

The gene calls are TRBV18 and TRBJ1-4, with 12 positions matching TRBD1. The CDR3 runs to 20 residues. V lost 3 bases to trimming and J lost 3 bases; unmatched junction nucleotides: 14. Germline V gives CDR1 KGHSH, CDR2 LQKENI. This CDR3 is CASSPLTFVGQGAPNEKLFF. The CDR3 DNA is TGTGCCAGCTCACCCCTAACGTTTGTGGGACAGGGGGCACCTAATGAAAAACTGTTTTTT.

The V and J genes are TRBV30 and TRBJ1-5; D gene unclear. Germline CDR1 and CDR2: GTSNPN and SVGIG (reference sequence). The V end was cut by 3 bases, the J end by 1 base, with 10 bases between. The CDR3 totals 14 residues. The CDR3 region has the DNA TGTGCCTGGAGAGCGGAATTCAGCAATCAGCCCCAGCATTTT. This encodes CAWRAEFSNQPQHF.